This paragraph covers one T cell receptor (beta chain) sequence. Antigen specificity is unknown. This specimen belongs to a study of cytomegalovirus exposure and HLA in healthy donors. CDR1 and CDR2 from the germline V gene are SGHNT and YYREEE (reference sequence). The junction had 0 bases not matched to a gene; V was cut back by 3 bases and J by 1 base. CDR3 length equals 14 residues. Overall study results and limits: Presence/absence analyses took donor sequencing depth as roughly uniform. There were a few CMV-associated chains whose specificity for CMV antigens was confirmed in vitro.

Amplification used 60 Vbeta primers and 13 Jbeta primers. Assay used: immunoSEQ multiplex PCR; TCRdb lists only in-frame clones, some missing. The repertoire has around 170,000 clones, around 77% of them found once; the top ten carry 1%. The source is a woman between 50 and 59 years old in good health and CMV-seropositive. Material for sequencing was PBMCs. The rearrangement joins TRBV5-4 to TRBJ2-2; 7 positions agree with TRBD2. CDR3 in amino acids: CASSWGGNTGELFF. DNA for the CDR3: TGTGCCAGCAGCTGGGGGGGGAACACCGGGGAGCTGTTTTTT.